Below are 21 T cell receptor beta chains sequenced from a single sample in a study of T cells in Graves' hyperthyroidism and ophthalmopathy. Amplification yielded TCR beta CDR3 regions, with RNA transcripts as the source. The study used the HTBI primer set for a first-round RT-PCR of the TCR CDR3. Using its own MiXCR run on the multiplex PCR reads, TCRdb lists one record per CDR3 protein. The profile shows some 490,000 distinct CDR3 sequences, 22% of them singletons. The source material was blood. Receptor source: a woman between 65 and 79 years old with Graves' ophthalmopathy.

This rearrangement joins TRBV10-3 to TRBJ1-2; 12 bases align to TRBD1. CDR3 size: 13 residues. After removal of 7 bases from V and 7 bases from J, the junction contained 4 bases not matched to a gene. Looked up from germline, CDR1 is ENHRY and CDR2 is SYGVKD. CDR3 loop: CAITPGQGAGYTF. In DNA, the CDR3 is TGTGCCATCACCCCGGGACAGGGGGCTGGCTACACCTTC.

In this sample, this clonotype turned up a few times. This chain uses TRBV20-1 with TRBJ2-7; 8 bases agree with TRBD1. CDR1 is DFQATT and CDR2 is SNEGSKA in the germline V gene (reference sequence). The CDR3 contains 14 residues. J lost 2 bases, V lost 0 bases, and 3 bases had no gene match. CDR3 bases: TGCAGTGCTAGAGACGGACAGGGTACCTACGAGCAGTACTTC. It yields the protein CSARDGQGTYEQYF.

The table lists this clonotype with a few counts. The V call is TRBV19, the J call TRBJ1-2, with 7 nucleotides matching TRBD1. This CDR3 region has 14 residues. Unmatched junction bases numbered 6, after V lost 4 bases and J lost 4 bases. In germline, CDR1 is LNHDA, CDR2 SQIVND (reference sequence). CDR3 sequence reads: CASSTVGTVYGYTF. CDR3 DNA: TGTGCCAGTAGTACCGTCGGGACAGTCTATGGCTACACCTTC. Together with reference TRBV19 and TRBJ1-2, the CDR3 gives the full variable domain: DGGITQSPKYLFRKEGQNVTLSCEQNLNHDAMYWYRQDPGQGLRLIYYSQIVNDFQKGDIAEGYSVSREKKESFPLTVTSAQKNPTAFYLCASSTVGTVYGYTFGSGTRLTVV.

In this sample, this clonotype turned up a few times. This chain uses TRBV20-1 with TRBJ2-7; D not resolved. The length of the CDR3 is 14 residues. The germline V and J ends were trimmed by 0 bases and 1 base, with 10 bases remaining between them. Germline CDR1 reads DFQATT; CDR2 reads SNEGSKA (reference sequence). The DNA of the CDR3 is TGCAGTGCTAGAGATCTGGCGCGTTCCTACGAGCAGTACTTC. It encodes CSARDLARSYEQYF.

The V call is TRBV20-1, the J call TRBJ1-2, with a weak D call TRBD1 (6 bases). The V end was cut by 4 bases, the J end by 6 bases, with 18 bases between. Germline-derived CDR1 and CDR2 are DFQATT and SNEGSKA (reference sequence). The CDR3 totals 14 residues. The DNA for the CDR3 is TGCAGTGCTATAAGGCCAGGGGATGGACATGGCTACACCTTC. This translates into CSAIRPGDGHGYTF.

In its sample, this clonotype was seen many times. CDR3 nucleotide sequence: TGTGCCAGCAGTCCTCTCGGGGTAGCGGGAGTTTCCAGAGAGACCCAGTACTTC. Its protein is CASSPLGVAGVSRETQYF. The chain has TRBV28 and TRBJ2-5, with 9 bases aligning to TRBD2. The CDR3 covers 18 residues. The J segment lost 4 bases and the V segment lost 5 bases, leaving 17 bases of the junction unmatched. Per germline, CDR1 MDHEN and CDR2 SYDVKM.

The chain carries TRBV2 and TRBJ1-5, with D perhaps TRBD1 (6 bases). Trimming pared 3 bases from V and 9 bases from J, leaving 15 bases between. CDR3 size: 14 residues. Per germline, CDR1 SNHLY and CDR2 FYNNEI. CDR3 protein: CASSEEGGAGPQHF. CDR3 in DNA: TGTGCCAGCAGTGAGGAGGGGGGCGCGGGGCCCCAGCATTTT. Supplemented by reference TRBV2 and TRBJ1-5, the full variable domain reads EPEVTQTPSHQVTQMGQEVILRCVPISNHLYFYWYRQILGQKVEFLVSFYNNEISEKSEIFDDQFSVERPDGSNFTLKIRSTKLEDSAMYFCASSEEGGAGPQHFGDGTRLSIL.

This clonotype was counted at least ten times. The CDR3 DNA sequence: TGCGCCAGCAGCTTGTGGGCGGGAGGTTCCTACGAGCAGTACTTC. Translation: CASSLWAGGSYEQYF. This rearrangement joins TRBV5-1 to TRBJ2-7; 8 nucleotides line up with TRBD2. The CDR3 runs 15 residues. Germline CDR1 SGHRS, CDR2 YFSETQ. Trimming at V came to 1 base and at J to 1 base, leaving 4 bases not matched to a gene.

The chain links TRBV3-1 to TRBJ2-1; the match to TRBD2 covers 13 bases. V lost 0 bases and J lost 7; bases outside the gene matches: 3. Germline V gives CDR1 LGHDT, CDR2 YNNKEL (reference sequence). The CDR3 covers 16 residues. The CDR3 loop is CASSQEWTSGGNEQFF. CDR3 sequence (DNA): TGTGCCAGCAGCCAAGAATGGACTAGCGGGGGAAATGAGCAGTTCTTC.

This clonotype was seen repeatedly, ten times or more. The junction and the germline gene differ at one end; a read error may be behind it. The gene calls are TRBV5-1 and TRBJ2-1; the D gene is possibly TRBD2 (5 bases). The CDR3 sequence is 12 residues long. Germline V gene sequence: CDR1 SGHRS, CDR2 YFSETQ. CDR3 DNA sequence: TGTGCCAGCAGCTTGGAGGTCAATGAGCAGTTCTTC. As protein: CASSLEVNEQFF. Full variable domain (outside the CDR3, taken from reference TRBV5-1 and TRBJ2-1): KAGVTQTPRYLIKTRGQQVTLSCSPISGHRSVSWYQQTPGQGLQFLFEYFSETQRNKGNFPGRFSGRQFSNSRSEMNVSTLELGDSALYLCASSLEVNEQFFGPGTRLTVL.

This clonotype has a count of ten or more. This chain connects TRBV28 to TRBJ2-1; D not resolved. Trimming shortened V by 7 bases and J by 3 bases, and 19 bases separated the two germline ends. Germline values: CDR1 MDHEN, CDR2 SYDVKM. The CDR3 totals 16 residues. CDR3 loop: CASNSLITKIYNEQFF. DNA of the CDR3: TGTGCCAGCAACTCCTTAATCACAAAGATCTACAATGAGCAGTTCTTC.

This clonotype showed up just a few times. The chain recombines TRBV7-9 with TRBJ2-3; D is uncertain. Trimming removed 1 base at V and 6 bases at J, with 5 bases between. CDR1 and CDR2 from the germline V gene are SEHNR and FQNEAQ (reference sequence). The CDR3 has 12 residues. CDR3 DNA sequence: TGTGCCAGCAGCTTAGTGGTGGATACGCAGTATTTT. This translates into CASSLVVDTQYF.

This clonotype showed up many times. The chain links TRBV28 to TRBJ2-7, with 7 positions matching TRBD1. Germline-derived CDR1 and CDR2 are MDHEN and SYDVKM. Trimming cost V 5 bases and J 3 bases; bases outside gene matches: 16. This CDR3 has 17 amino acids. The CDR3: CASSITGTAPGSYEQYF. The CDR3 DNA reads TGTGCCAGCAGTATAACCGGGACAGCTCCTGGGAGCTACGAGCAGTACTTC.

This clonotype appeared many times. The chain uses TRBV13 and TRBJ1-1, with 8 bases that match TRBD1. The CDR3 consists of 13 residues. V lost 3 bases and J lost 7; bases outside the gene matches: 4. Germline CDR1 is PRHDT and CDR2 is FYEKMQ (reference sequence). The CDR3 DNA reads TGTGCCAGCAGCTTCGGACAGGGCGGTGAAGCTTTCTTT. Translating it yields CASSFGQGGEAFF. Using reference TRBV13 and TRBJ1-1 for the parts outside the CDR3, the full variable domain is AAGVIQSPRHLIKEKRETATLKCYPIPRHDTVYWYQQGPGQDPQFLISFYEKMQSDKGSIPDRFSAQQFSDYHSELNMSSLELGDSALYFCASSFGQGGEAFFGQGTRLTVV.

The chain recombines TRBV6-2 or TRBV6-3 with TRBJ2-5; 7 bases match TRBD2. The CDR3 extends over 20 amino acids. J was trimmed by 2 bases and V by 0 bases; bases with no gene match: 18. Looked up from germline, CDR1 is MNHEY and CDR2 is SVGEGT. CDR3 in DNA: TGTGCCAGCAGTTACTCCGCTAGCGGCAGCAGAATAAAACAGCAAGAGACCCAGTACTTC. Translated: CASSYSASGSRIKQQETQYF.

This clonotype was counted at least ten times. V and J are TRBV7-2 and TRBJ2-3; D perhaps matches TRBD1 (6 bases). Trimming left V 5 bases short and J 5 bases short, with 14 bases between. From germline, CDR1 is SGHTA and CDR2 FQGNSA. This CDR3 spans 14 amino acids. The CDR3 loop is CASSPQGRGDTQYF. As DNA, the CDR3 is TGTGCCAGCAGCCCTCAGGGGCGAGGAGATACGCAGTATTTT.

This clonotype was counted only a few times. The J gene is TRBJ2-1, the V gene TRBV5-1, with 9 bases matching TRBD1. This CDR3 has 15 residues. V dropped 3 bases and J dropped 9; count of bases not matched to a gene: 10. Germline V lookup: CDR1 SGHRS, CDR2 YFSETQ. CDR3 sequence (DNA): TGCGCCAGCAGCTCAGCCGGGACAGGGTTTGGTGAGCAGTTCTTC. Encoded protein: CASSSAGTGFGEQFF.

This rearrangement joins TRBV9 to TRBJ1-5, with 7 bases that match TRBD1. Germline V gives CDR1 SGDLS, CDR2 YYNGEE. V trimming: 2 bases; J trimming: 5 bases; junction bases outside the gene matches: 4. The CDR3 is 14 residues long. In DNA, the CDR3 is TGTGCCAGCAGCGTTTCAGGGGGTTATCAGCCCCAGCATTTT. Residues: CASSVSGGYQPQHF.

This clonotype was detected many times. V gene TRBV11-3 combines with J gene TRBJ1-1; weak D call: TRBD1 (5 bases). Trimming cost V 4 bases and J 5 bases, with 20 bases left between them. There are 16 residues in the CDR3. Germline V CDR1 and CDR2: SGHNT, YENEEA. CDR3 region: CASSSGPERSQTEAFF. CDR3 DNA: TGTGCCAGCAGCTCGGGACCTGAGAGGTCACAAACTGAAGCTTTCTTT.

Regarding this clonotype: Mismatch with germline at one junction end may stem from a read error. The chain couples TRBV4-1 to TRBJ1-1, with 7 nucleotides matching TRBD1. Germline V CDR1 and CDR2: MGHRA, YSYEKL. The CDR3 sequence is 16 residues long. CDR3 protein: CASGQQETGVRTEAFF. The CDR3 DNA is TGCGCCAGCGGCCAACAAGAAACAGGGGTACGGACTGAAGCTTTCTTT.

The genes are TRBV5-1 and TRBJ2-2; D remains ambiguous. The CDR3 loop spans 14 amino acids. The V and J ends lost 3 bases and 2 bases respectively, with 8 bases between them. CDR1 and CDR2 from the germline V gene are SGHRS and YFSETQ. The CDR3 sequence is CASSSNFNTGELFF. The CDR3 DNA sequence: TGCGCCAGCAGCTCGAACTTTAACACCGGGGAGCTGTTTTTT.